This entry lists 29 T cell receptor beta chains sequenced from one sample in a study of shared clonotypes between healthy human individuals. Naive CD8 cells lacked CD45RO and underwent positive selection for CCR7, leaving out terminally differentiated effector memory CD45RA+ cells. The data were produced by immunoSEQ multiplex PCR, yet TCRdb's version contains in-frame clones alone and is incomplete. The sample yields hundreds of thousands of clones, 98% seen once. Source material: naive CD8+ T cells sorted from blood. The receptors stem from a man aged 30-40 years in good health.

The J gene is TRBJ2-1, the V gene TRBV27, with D possibly TRBD1 on 5 matching bases. Germline-derived CDR1 and CDR2 are MNHEY and SMNVEV (reference sequence). The CDR3 is 13 amino acids. V dropped 1 base and J dropped 9 bases, with 10 bases sitting between them. Written as DNA, the CDR3 is TGTGCCAGCAGTTTATATGGGGCGTCTGAGCAGTTCTTC. This gives the protein CASSLYGASEQFF.

CDR3 loop: CASSDRGADTQYF. The CDR3 nucleotides are TGTGCCAGCTCGGACAGGGGGGCAGATACGCAGTATTTT. The chain uses TRBV2 and TRBJ2-3; 10 positions agree with TRBD1. V dropped 8 bases and J dropped 4; count of bases not matched to a gene: 3. CDR1 is SNHLY, CDR2 FYNNEI, per germline. CDR3 length: 13 amino acids.

The CDR3 region has the DNA TGCGCCAGCAGAACCGGTACTAGCGGAGTAGATACGCAGTATTTT. Its translation: CASRTGTSGVDTQYF. The rearrangement joins TRBV5-1 to TRBJ2-3; TRBD2 matches 8 bases. CDR3 length equals 15 residues. CDR1 SGHRS and CDR2 YFSETQ come from the germline V gene. The ends lost 5 bases at V and 5 bases at J; junction bases unmatched: 10.

The gene calls are TRBV4-3 and TRBJ2-7; D uncertain. The V and J ends lost 4 bases and 3 bases respectively, with 13 bases between them. The germline V gene has CDR1 LGHNA and CDR2 YSLEER. This CDR3 region has 14 residues. The CDR3 region has the DNA TGCGCCAGCAGCCTTCAGGTATCAGGCTACGAGCAGTACTTC. Protein: CASSLQVSGYEQYF.

V usage is TRBV7-8 and J usage is TRBJ2-1; the match to TRBD2 covers 10 bases. In germline, CDR1 is SGHVS, CDR2 FQNEAQ. This CDR3 has 15 residues. After removal of 4 bases from V and 4 bases from J, the junction contained 4 bases not matched to a gene. The CDR3 DNA reads TGTGCCAGCAGCTCACTAGCGGGAAAATACAATGAGCAGTTCTTC. This gives the protein CASSSLAGKYNEQFF.

The chain couples TRBV6-1 to TRBJ2-3; D uncertain. With 8 bases removed from V and 1 base from J, the gap between germline ends came to 13 bases. The CDR3 totals 14 residues. Germline V gene lookup returns CDR1 MNHNS and CDR2 SASEGT. The CDR3 protein is CASLFPAGTDTQYF. CDR3 nucleotides: TGTGCCAGCCTCTTTCCCGCTGGCACAGATACGCAGTATTTT.

The chain couples TRBV5-1 to TRBJ2-6, with D possibly matching TRBD2 (5 bases). This CDR3 comprises 15 residues. In germline, CDR1 is SGHRS, CDR2 YFSETQ. The V end lost 5 bases, the J end lost 1 base, and 10 bases lay between the germline ends. The CDR3: CASREEESGANVLTF. DNA for the CDR3: TGCGCCAGCAGGGAGGAGGAGTCTGGGGCCAACGTCCTGACTTTC.

The chain employs TRBV28 and TRBJ1-1, with TRBD1 matching over 9 bases. The CDR3 extends over 14 amino acids. V gave up 5 bases and J gave up 5 bases; unmatched junction bases: 6. CDR1 MDHEN and CDR2 SYDVKM come from the germline V gene. Here the CDR3 DNA reads TGTGCCAGCAGTCAGACAGGGGGGTTGACTGAAGCTTTCTTT. Translated: CASSQTGGLTEAFF.

A single count supports this clone. The rearrangement joins TRBV19 to TRBJ1-2; 8 nucleotides line up with TRBD1. Germline CDR1 and CDR2: LNHDA and SQIVND (reference sequence). The CDR3 runs to 14 residues. J lost 2 bases, V lost 4 bases, and 3 bases had no gene match. The CDR3 region has the DNA TGTGCCAGTAGTACAGGACAGGGAAACTATGGCTACACCTTC. Protein sequence: CASSTGQGNYGYTF.

The genes are TRBV5-1 and TRBJ1-2; D is perhaps TRBD1 (6 bases). CDR1 SGHRS and CDR2 YFSETQ come from the germline V gene. CDR3 length: 16 residues. The V and J ends lost 4 bases and 3 bases respectively, with 19 bases between them. The DNA of the CDR3 is TGCGCCAGCAGCCTACCCCTGGACAGTTTTCACTATGGCTACACCTTC. It encodes CASSLPLDSFHYGYTF.

About this clone: The same CDR3 also results from other DNA sequences found in this sample. The chain recombines TRBV4-1 with TRBJ2-7; D ambiguous. Germline V gene lookup returns CDR1 MGHRA and CDR2 YSYEKL. The CDR3 is made up of 13 amino acids. The ends were cut back, 0 bases at V and 1 base at J, with 4 bases in the middle. For the CDR3, the DNA is TGCGCCAGCAGCCAAGATGGATCCTACGAGCAGTACTTC. Protein product: CASSQDGSYEQYF.

The count of this clone is one. J is TRBJ2-7 and V is TRBV4-1; 10 nucleotides line up with TRBD1. The CDR3 extends over 14 amino acids. Germline loops: CDR1 MGHRA, CDR2 YSYEKL. V shed 3 bases, J shed 4 bases, and the junction held 3 bases outside the gene matches. CDR3 region: CASSQDRGDYEQYF. The CDR3 coding sequence is TGCGCCAGCAGCCAGGACAGGGGGGATTACGAGCAGTACTTC.

The chain links TRBV11-2 to TRBJ2-1; D tentatively reads TRBD1 or TRBD2 (5 bases each). Germline lookup yields CDR1 SGHAT and CDR2 FQNNGV. V was shortened by 0 bases and J by 2 bases, with 11 bases between the two germline ends. The CDR3 consists of 16 residues. CDR3 residues: CASSLEPLGAYNEQFF. The CDR3 nucleotides are TGTGCCAGCAGCTTAGAGCCATTGGGGGCCTACAATGAGCAGTTCTTC. The variable domain in full, completed from reference TRBV11-2 and TRBJ2-1, reads EAGVAQSPRYKIIEKRQSVAFWCNPISGHATLYWYQQILGQGPKLLIQFQNNGVVDDSQLPKDRFSAERLKGVDSTLKIQPAKLEDSAVYLCASSLEPLGAYNEQFFGPGTRLTVL.

The rearrangement joins TRBV28 to TRBJ1-3, with a tentative D call TRBD1 (6 bases). Trimming left V 3 bases short and J 0 bases short, with 9 bases between. Germline V CDR1 and CDR2: MDHEN, SYDVKM. The CDR3 extends over 15 amino acids. The CDR3, as DNA: TGTGCCAGCAGTTTTCAGGGGTTCTCTGGAAACACCATATATTTT. Amino acids: CASSFQGFSGNTIYF.

The chain combines TRBV7-2 with TRBJ2-7; either TRBD1 or TRBD2 may fit D (5 bases each). Germline-derived CDR1 and CDR2 are SGHTA and FQGNSA. CDR3 length: 14 amino acids. Trimming removed 5 bases from V and 4 bases from J, with 15 bases in between. Written as DNA, the CDR3 is TGTGCCAGCAGCGCTGGGACGGGACGTTACGAGCAGTACTTC. Its protein product is CASSAGTGRYEQYF.

The chain recombines TRBV9 with TRBJ1-1; 11 positions agree with TRBD1. The CDR3 totals 18 residues. V was clipped by 3 bases and J by 0 bases; unmatched bases: 10. CDR1 and CDR2 from the germline V gene are SGDLS and YYNGEE. The CDR3 DNA sequence: TGTGCCAGCAGCGCTCCCGGGACAGGGGGTAAAATGAACACTGAAGCTTTCTTT. It yields the protein CASSAPGTGGKMNTEAFF.

This clone was counted ten times or more. The V call is TRBV7-9, the J call TRBJ2-5; 9 bases agree with TRBD2. Germline CDR1 and CDR2: SEHNR and FQNEAQ (reference sequence). V trimming: 7 bases; J trimming: 0 bases; junction bases outside the gene matches: 3. The CDR3 contains 14 residues. The CDR3 coding sequence is TGTGCCAGCACCGGACTAGCGAACCAAGAGACCCAGTACTTC. Protein product: CASTGLANQETQYF.

The chain links TRBV5-1 to TRBJ2-3, with 8 bases matching TRBD2. CDR3 length equals 17 residues. CDR1 is SGHRS, CDR2 YFSETQ, per germline. After removal of 0 bases from V and 4 bases from J, the junction contained 10 bases not matched to a gene. The CDR3 here is CASSLAVAGGAADTQYF. Here the CDR3 DNA reads TGCGCCAGCAGCTTGGCCGTCGCGGGAGGCGCGGCAGATACGCAGTATTTT. Drawing the rest from reference TRBV5-1 and TRBJ2-3, the complete variable domain is KAGVTQTPRYLIKTRGQQVTLSCSPISGHRSVSWYQQTPGQGLQFLFEYFSETQRNKGNFPGRFSGRQFSNSRSEMNVSTLELGDSALYLCASSLAVAGGAADTQYFGPGTRLTVL.

This chain links TRBV6-5 with TRBJ1-5, with D possibly TRBD1 on 5 matching bases. Deletions cut 4 bases from V and 7 bases from J, with 11 bases between. This CDR3 contains 13 residues. CDR1 and CDR2 from the germline V gene are MNHEY and SVGAGI. The CDR3 nucleotides read TGTGCCAGCAGTTCAGGGTTTCGACAGCCCCAGCATTTT. Its protein is CASSSGFRQPQHF.

The chain carries TRBV9 and TRBJ1-2; no clear D gene. This CDR3 comprises 12 residues. Trimming removed 2 bases at V and 8 bases at J, with 10 bases between. Germline loops: CDR1 SGDLS, CDR2 YYNGEE. CDR3 region: CASSVLGRGYTF. In nucleotides, the CDR3 is TGTGCCAGCAGCGTCTTGGGTCGCGGCTACACCTTC.

The gene calls are TRBV6-6 and TRBJ2-7; the D gene is possibly TRBD1 (6 bases). This CDR3 contains 14 residues. Trimming shortened V by 4 bases and J by 2 bases, and 12 bases separated the two germline ends. Germline V gives CDR1 MNHNY, CDR2 SVGAGI (reference sequence). CDR3 sequence: CASSFPGTTYEQYF. The CDR3 DNA reads as TGTGCCAGCAGTTTTCCCGGGACAACCTACGAGCAGTACTTC.

The rearrangement joins TRBV30 to TRBJ1-2; D may be TRBD1 (5 bases). Germline CDR1 reads GTSNPN; CDR2 reads SVGIG (reference sequence). Deletions cut 3 bases from V and 8 bases from J, with 7 bases between. The CDR3 consists of 10 residues. CDR3 sequence reads: CAWRWGGYTF. The CDR3, as DNA: TGTGCCTGGAGATGGGGCGGCTACACCTTC. The entire variable domain, with the rest obtained from reference TRBV30 and TRBJ1-2, is as follows: SQTIHQWPATLVQPVGSPLSLECTVEGTSNPNLYWYRQAAGRGLQLLFYSVGIGQISSEVPQNLSASRPQDRQFILSSKKLLLSDSGFYLCAWRWGGYTFGSGTRLTVV.

The chain has TRBV7-9 and TRBJ2-3; 7 bases agree with TRBD2. The CDR3 is 14 residues long. Germline CDR1 is SEHNR and CDR2 is FQNEAQ (reference sequence). J gave up 3 bases and V 5 bases, and 5 bases lay outside the gene matches. The CDR3 DNA reads TGTGCCAGCAGCCACGGAGCGGGAACAGATACGCAGTATTTT. Translation: CASSHGAGTDTQYF.

This chain connects TRBV28 to TRBJ1-2, with TRBD1 identical over 9 bases. V was clipped by 5 bases and J by 4 bases; unmatched bases: 11. This CDR3 has 16 amino acids. Germline CDR1 reads MDHEN; CDR2 reads SYDVKM. The DNA for the CDR3 is TGTGCCAGCAGTCACAGGACAGGGGATGGTAGCTATGGCTACACCTTC. This sequence encodes CASSHRTGDGSYGYTF.

The rearrangement joins TRBV19 to TRBJ1-1; no reliable D call. This CDR3 has 14 amino acids. Trimming stripped 3 bases from V and 3 bases from J, with 11 bases between. Germline CDR1 LNHDA, CDR2 SQIVND (reference sequence). CDR3 nucleotides: TGTGCCAGTAGTATGCCTGATTTGTACACTGAAGCTTTCTTT. This codes for CASSMPDLYTEAFF.

The V and J genes are TRBV19 and TRBJ2-7; TRBD2 might be the D (6 bases). Trimming removed 9 bases at V and 9 bases at J, with 21 bases between. Germline V gene data show CDR1 as LNHDA and CDR2 as SQIVND (reference sequence). The CDR3 totals 13 residues. CDR3 sequence reads: CASSWANGGAQYF. CDR3 DNA sequence: TGTGCCAGCTCTTGGGCCAACGGCGGGGCGCAGTACTTC. Full variable domain (rest looked up from reference TRBV19 and TRBJ2-7): DGGITQSPKYLFRKEGQNVTLSCEQNLNHDAMYWYRQDPGQGLRLIYYSQIVNDFQKGDIAEGYSVSREKKESFPLTVTSAQKNPTAFYLCASSWANGGAQYFGPGTRLTVT.

The gene calls are TRBV10-2 and TRBJ1-1; D is unresolved. This CDR3 has 11 residues. Looked up from germline, CDR1 is WSHSY and CDR2 is SAAADI. V lost 3 bases and J lost 4, with 3 bases in between. This chain's CDR3 is CASSDGTEAFF. For the CDR3, the DNA is TGCGCCAGCAGTGATGGCACTGAAGCTTTCTTT.

The rearrangement links TRBV18 to TRBJ2-3; D gene uncertain. Germline loops: CDR1 KGHSH, CDR2 LQKENI. CDR3 size: 16 residues. The ends were cut back, 5 bases at V and 0 bases at J, with 15 bases in the middle. CDR3 protein: CASSTAHVMSTDTQYF. In nucleotides, the CDR3 is TGTGCCAGCTCAACAGCTCATGTCATGAGCACAGATACGCAGTATTTT.

The V gene is TRBV25-1, the J gene TRBJ2-1; TRBD1 is a possible D gene (5 bases). Germline V gives CDR1 MGHDK, CDR2 SYGVNS. The CDR3 is 12 amino acids. The V end was cut by 4 bases, the J end by 6 bases, with 7 bases between. The CDR3 sequence is CASSGQPNEQFF. The CDR3 DNA reads as TGTGCCAGCAGTGGACAGCCCAATGAGCAGTTCTTC.